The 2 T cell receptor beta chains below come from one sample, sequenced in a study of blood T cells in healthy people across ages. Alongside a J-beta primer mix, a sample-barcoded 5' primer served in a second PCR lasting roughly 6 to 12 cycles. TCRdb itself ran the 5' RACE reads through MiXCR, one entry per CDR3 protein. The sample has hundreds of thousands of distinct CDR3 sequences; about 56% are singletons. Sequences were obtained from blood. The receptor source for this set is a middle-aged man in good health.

The CDR3 loop is CASSFPGTGGDQPQHF. Here the CDR3 DNA reads TGTGCCAGCAGTTTTCCCGGGACAGGGGGCGATCAGCCCCAGCATTTT. V and J are TRBV28 and TRBJ1-5; 12 bases align to TRBD1. After removal of 3 bases from V and 5 bases from J, the junction contained 5 bases not matched to a gene. The CDR3 contains 16 residues. Germline V gene data show CDR1 as MDHEN and CDR2 as SYDVKM.

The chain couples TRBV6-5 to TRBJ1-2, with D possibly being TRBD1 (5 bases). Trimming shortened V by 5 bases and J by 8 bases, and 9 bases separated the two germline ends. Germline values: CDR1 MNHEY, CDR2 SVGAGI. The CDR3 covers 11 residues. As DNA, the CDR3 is TGTGCCAGCAGTCAAGGGACCGGCTACACCTTC. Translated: CASSQGTGYTF.